These 26 T cell receptor beta chains came from one sample sequenced in a study of blood T cell repertoires in COVID-19. Sequencing used immunoSEQ multiplex PCR; TCRdb keeps in-frame clones, though not all of them. The sample records hundreds of thousands of clones, over 75% being singletons. Sequenced: peripheral blood. The origin of the receptors is a man aged 50-59 years with acute or convalescent COVID-19.

This clone was counted once. J is TRBJ1-2 and V is TRBV20-1; 7 bases match TRBD1. V shed 4 bases, J shed 8 bases, and the junction held 4 bases outside the gene matches. Germline-derived CDR1 and CDR2 are DFQATT and SNEGSKA (reference sequence). The CDR3 is 11 amino acids. CDR3 in amino acids: CSAKPTGGYTF. The CDR3 nucleotides are TGCAGTGCTAAACCGACAGGGGGCTACACCTTC.

The chain employs TRBV5-1 and TRBJ1-1; 9 nucleotides align to TRBD1. This CDR3 is 18 amino acids long. V lost 1 base and J lost 5; bases outside the gene matches: 15. The V gene's germline CDR1 is SGHRS and CDR2 YFSETQ. In DNA form, the CDR3 reads TGCGCCAGCAGCTTGTGGACAGGGGAAGGGAAGAGGAGGACTGAAGCTTTCTTT. This encodes CASSLWTGEGKRRTEAFF. Combining the CDR3 with reference TRBV5-1 and TRBJ1-1 gives the whole variable domain KAGVTQTPRYLIKTRGQQVTLSCSPISGHRSVSWYQQTPGQGLQFLFEYFSETQRNKGNFPGRFSGRQFSNSRSEMNVSTLELGDSALYLCASSLWTGEGKRRTEAFFGQGTRLTVV.

The gene calls are TRBV10-3 and TRBJ2-2; 7 bases align to TRBD1. V was clipped by 0 bases and J by 2 bases; unmatched bases: 6. The CDR3 runs to 17 residues. Germline assignment: CDR1 ENHRY and CDR2 SYGVKD. CDR3 residues: CAISESQGDINTGELFF. CDR3 nucleotides: TGTGCCATCAGTGAGTCTCAGGGGGACATTAACACCGGGGAGCTGTTTTTT.

The chain carries TRBV12-5 and TRBJ1-5; unclear D gene. The CDR3 runs to 14 residues. Germline-derived CDR1 and CDR2 are LGHNT and FRNRAP. V shed 2 bases and J shed 7 bases, with 12 bases lying between them. In DNA form, the CDR3 reads TGTGCTAGTGGTTTGTGGGCCAGGAACCAGCCCCAGCATTTT. It is translated as CASGLWARNQPQHF.

This clone was seen a few times. This sequence joins TRBV27 and TRBJ2-7; D is unresolved. This CDR3 is built from 15 residues. The germline V and J ends were trimmed by 6 bases and 3 bases, with 18 bases remaining between them. Germline V gives CDR1 MNHEY, CDR2 SMNVEV (reference sequence). DNA for the CDR3: TGTGCCAGCAGCCCAGACGTGTCCAGGAACTACGAGCAGTACTTC. It yields the protein CASSPDVSRNYEQYF.

This rearrangement joins TRBV5-1 to TRBJ1-1, with D unclear. This CDR3 spans 15 amino acids. Trimming removed 0 bases from V and 4 bases from J, with 13 bases in between. The V gene's germline CDR1 is SGHRS and CDR2 YFSETQ. CDR3 DNA sequence: TGCGCCAGCAGCTTGGCCCTGGGTTCGGGCACTGAAGCTTTCTTT. Its translation: CASSLALGSGTEAFF.

This chain uses TRBV6-4 with TRBJ2-1, with D perhaps matching TRBD1 (6 bases). V lost 3 bases and J lost 7, with 13 bases in between. Germline assignment: CDR1 MRHNA and CDR2 SNTAGT. The CDR3 is 14 amino acids. This chain's CDR3 is CASSDRGFENEQFF. The CDR3, as DNA: TGTGCCAGCAGTGATAGGGGGTTTGAGAATGAGCAGTTCTTC.

The rearrangement links TRBV7-8 to TRBJ2-7, with 14 bases aligning to TRBD2. Germline loops: CDR1 SGHVS, CDR2 FQNEAQ. The CDR3 runs to 18 residues. V lost 1 base, J lost 0 bases, and 5 bases stayed unmatched. In DNA form, the CDR3 reads TGTGCCAGCAGCTTAGGTGGGACTAGCGGGGGAAGCTCCTACGAGCAGTACTTC. Protein sequence: CASSLGGTSGGSSYEQYF.

This clone was counted a single time. This chain joins TRBV6-5 and TRBJ2-7; 7 nucleotides agree with TRBD1. Germline assignment: CDR1 MNHEY and CDR2 SVGAGI. The CDR3 extends over 14 amino acids. The junction had 8 bases not matched to a gene; V was cut back by 7 bases and J by 2 bases. CDR3 sequence: CASIPAGGTYEQYF. CDR3 nucleotides: TGTGCCAGCATCCCGGCAGGGGGAACCTACGAGCAGTACTTC.

The rearrangement uses TRBV7-2 and TRBJ1-2, with 9 bases fitting TRBD1. V lost 3 bases and J lost 4; bases outside the gene matches: 3. Germline V gives CDR1 SGHTA, CDR2 FQGNSA. CDR3 size: 14 residues. CDR3: CASSLGTGPYGYTF. The CDR3 region has the DNA TGTGCCAGCAGCTTGGGGACAGGGCCCTATGGCTACACCTTC.

The chain recombines TRBV6-5 with TRBJ1-6, with no clear D. CDR3 length: 12 residues. V was pared by 5 bases and J by 9 bases, with 8 bases between. CDR1 and CDR2 (germline): MNHEY, SVGAGI. In DNA form, the CDR3 reads TGTGCCAGCAGTAAAACTGGTTCACCCCTCCACTTT. Translation: CASSKTGSPLHF.

The chain carries TRBV6-5 and TRBJ1-1, with TRBD1 matching over 9 bases. Trimming removed 6 bases from V and 4 bases from J; junction bases left unmatched: 6. The CDR3 has 14 amino acids. CDR1 is MNHEY, CDR2 SVGAGI, per germline. In DNA form, the CDR3 reads TGTGCCAGCAGAGATGGGACAGGGATCACTGAAGCTTTCTTT. It translates to CASRDGTGITEAFF.

The J gene is TRBJ1-2, the V gene TRBV7-2; TRBD1 matches 12 bases. J was trimmed by 7 bases and V by 5 bases; bases with no gene match: 5. The CDR3 runs to 14 residues. The germline gives CDR1 SGHTA, CDR2 FQGNSA. CDR3 loop: CASSTGQGAFGYTF. The CDR3 DNA is TGTGCCAGCAGCACGGGACAGGGGGCTTTTGGCTACACCTTC.

The chain has TRBV5-4 and TRBJ1-2; TRBD1 is a possible D gene (6 bases). The CDR3 consists of 15 residues. Germline lookup yields CDR1 SGHNT and CDR2 YYREEE (reference sequence). V lost 0 bases and J 4 bases, leaving 13 bases between the germline ends. The CDR3 loop is CASSLGGGRSYGYTF. DNA for the CDR3: TGTGCCAGCAGCTTGGGGGGGGGCCGAAGCTATGGCTACACCTTC.

The chain has TRBV6-5 and TRBJ1-1; TRBD1 agrees at 7 bases. V shed 3 bases and J 0 bases; nucleotides not matched to a gene: 4. CDR1 is MNHEY and CDR2 is SVGAGI in the germline V gene. This CDR3 comprises 15 residues. The CDR3 DNA sequence: TGTGCCAGCAGTTATGGGGGACAGATGAACACTGAAGCTTTCTTT. Translation: CASSYGGQMNTEAFF.

The rearrangement uses TRBV18 and TRBJ1-2; perhaps TRBD1 as D (5 bases). Trimming removed 2 bases from V and 2 bases from J, with 12 bases in between. Germline V lookup: CDR1 KGHSH, CDR2 LQKENI. The CDR3 length is 15 residues. CDR3 protein: CASSPREGTNYGYTF. Here the CDR3 DNA reads TGTGCCAGCTCACCAAGGGAGGGGACCAACTATGGCTACACCTTC.

V usage is TRBV3-1 (or the pseudogene TRBV3-2) and J usage is TRBJ2-3, with TRBD1 matching over 7 bases. The CDR3 consists of 15 residues. Losses at the gene ends were 4 bases for V and 4 bases for J; bases not matched to a gene: 8. The germline CDR1 and CDR2 sequences are LGHDT and YNNKEL (reference sequence). The CDR3 loop is CASSPDRAPADTQYF. CDR3 nucleotides: TGTGCCAGCAGCCCCGACAGGGCCCCCGCAGATACGCAGTATTTT.

The chain recombines TRBV2 with TRBJ1-6; 8 bases are a match to TRBD1. With 6 bases clipped from V and 14 bases from J, the junction kept 15 bases outside the gene matches. This CDR3 contains 15 residues. Per germline, CDR1 SNHLY and CDR2 FYNNEI. For the CDR3, the DNA is TGTGCCAGCAGCGAGCTAGGACAGGGCCTGGGGGCCCTCCACTTT. Translated, it gives CASSELGQGLGALHF.

The V gene is TRBV27, the J gene TRBJ2-7; 7 positions match TRBD1. The CDR3 totals 13 residues. With V trimmed by 4 bases and J by 2 bases, 2 bases remained unmatched. Germline values: CDR1 MNHEY, CDR2 SMNVEV (reference sequence). CDR3 region: CASSSGQTYEQYF. Written as DNA, the CDR3 is TGTGCCAGCAGTTCGGGACAGACCTACGAGCAGTACTTC.

The genes are TRBV6-5 and TRBJ1-1, with 9 bases fitting TRBD1. This CDR3 has 15 amino acids. Germline V gene sequence: CDR1 MNHEY, CDR2 SVGAGI. Germline trimming cut 5 bases from V and 6 bases from J; bases unmatched to any gene: 10. CDR3 nucleotides: TGTGCCAGCAGTCGGACAGGGGCCGAGAGCGCTGAAGCTTTCTTT. Translation gives CASSRTGAESAEAFF.

This chain links TRBV29-1 with TRBJ2-7, with D hard to call. With 5 bases removed from V and 1 base from J, the gap between germline ends came to 9 bases. CDR1 and CDR2 (germline): SQVTM, ANQGSEA. The CDR3 length is 12 residues. The CDR3, as DNA: TGCAGCGTTCGCAGCGTATCCTACGAGCAGTACTTC. Protein product: CSVRSVSYEQYF.

The gene calls are TRBV27 and TRBJ2-5, with D uncertain. CDR1 is MNHEY, CDR2 SMNVEV, per germline (reference sequence). Trimming took 1 base from V and 5 from J, leaving 11 bases between them. The CDR3 is 14 residues long. The CDR3 coding sequence is TGTGCCAGCAGTTTATTCCCAGGTGGGGAGACCCAGTACTTC. Translating gives CASSLFPGGETQYF.

This rearrangement joins TRBV30 to TRBJ2-1; 15 bases align to TRBD2. The germline CDR1 and CDR2 sequences are GTSNPN and SVGIG (reference sequence). The ends lost 1 base at V and 10 bases at J; junction bases unmatched: 2. This CDR3 region has 14 residues. CDR3 nucleotide sequence: TGTGCCTGGAGTGGGACTAGCGGGGGGGGAGAGCAGTTCTTC. Amino acid sequence: CAWSGTSGGGEQFF.

The chain combines TRBV6-5 with TRBJ2-1, with a tentative D call TRBD2 (6 bases). This CDR3 comprises 16 residues. Germline lookup yields CDR1 MNHEY and CDR2 SVGAGI. The ends were cut back, 4 bases at V and 5 bases at J, with 18 bases in the middle. CDR3 DNA sequence: TGTGCCAGCAGTTGGGGGAGTAGGAGGGTACACAATGAGCAGTTCTTC. Translating gives CASSWGSRRVHNEQFF.

The V and J genes are TRBV27 and TRBJ1-3; D is unclear. Between the trimmed V and J ends, which lost 4 bases and 2 bases, there was a span of 9 bases. The CDR3 sequence is 14 residues long. In germline, CDR1 is MNHEY, CDR2 SMNVEV (reference sequence). CDR3 amino acids: CASSSRGAGNTIYF. Here the CDR3 DNA reads TGTGCCAGCAGTTCGCGCGGCGCTGGAAACACCATATATTTT.

The gene calls are TRBV7-3 and TRBJ1-1; D perhaps matches TRBD1 (6 bases). This CDR3 contains 14 residues. V lost 6 bases, J lost 4 bases, and 15 bases lay in between. The germline V gene has CDR1 SGHTA and CDR2 FQGTGA. The CDR3 nucleotides are TGTGCCAGCAGTCTACAGGGCAGGGGCACTGAAGCTTTCTTT. Residues: CASSLQGRGTEAFF.